The sequence of this T cell receptor beta chain was determined in a study of blood T cell repertoires in COVID-19. In the original workflow: For nucleated cells, counts were estimated from reference gene primer amplification. Using immunoSEQ multiplex PCR, the repertoire was profiled, and TCRdb retains in-frame clones only, with some absent. V, J and clone size are those of that table, while D and trimming were read from the DNA. In the table there are roughly 100,000 clones, about 84% of which are singletons. The sequence came from a woman between 55 and 75 years old with acute or convalescent COVID-19. The material sequenced was peripheral blood.

The DNA for the CDR3 is TGTGCCAGCAGTTTTGCGGGAGATTCTCCGGCCTATGGCTACACCTTC. Translation: CASSFAGDSPAYGYTF. The rearrangement joins TRBV28 to TRBJ1-2, with unresolved D. The germline V gene encodes CDR1 MDHEN and CDR2 SYDVKM. V was trimmed by 3 bases and J by 4 bases, leaving 18 bases between them. The CDR3 spans 16 residues.